Sequencing of this T cell receptor beta chain was carried out in a study of shared T cell receptors in the human thymus. This clone was observed once. Profiling relied on immunoSEQ multiplex PCR, and the TCRdb table lists in-frame clones only, not all of them. The table shows hundreds of thousands of clones, with 70% to 90% occurring only once. The same data also contributed to another study, on human thymus T cells. That work adds: Obtained as resections during corrective heart surgery, the thymus tissue was then studied. Thymic and blood repertoires appeared to show biased V and J gene usage. Related research described thymic repertoires that were highly overlapping among unrelated individuals.

Sequenced: thymocytes. This TCR was recovered from a boy in the first two years of life with a congenital heart defect.

The CDR3 loop reads CASSLWPTSGRLTDTQYF. The CDR3 nucleotides read TGTGCCAGCAGTTTATGGCCTACTAGCGGGAGACTCACAGATACGCAGTATTTT. The chain is built from TRBV28 and TRBJ2-3; 11 bases line up with TRBD2. The CDR3 totals 18 residues. Germline V gene data show CDR1 as MDHEN and CDR2 as SYDVKM. Trimming took 0 bases from V and 2 from J; bases not matched to a gene: 7.